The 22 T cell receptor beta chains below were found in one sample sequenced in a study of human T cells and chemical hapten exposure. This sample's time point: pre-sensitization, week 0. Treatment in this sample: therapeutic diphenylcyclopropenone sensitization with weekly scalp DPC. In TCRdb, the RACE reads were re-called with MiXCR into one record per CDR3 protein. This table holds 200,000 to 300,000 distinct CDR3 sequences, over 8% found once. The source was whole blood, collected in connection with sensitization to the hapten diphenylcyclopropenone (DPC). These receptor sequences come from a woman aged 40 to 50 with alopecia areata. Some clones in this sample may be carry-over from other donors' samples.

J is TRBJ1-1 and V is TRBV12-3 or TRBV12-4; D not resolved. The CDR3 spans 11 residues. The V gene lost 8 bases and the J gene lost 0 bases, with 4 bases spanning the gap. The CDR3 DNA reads TGTGCCAGCGGCATGAACACTGAAGCTTTCTTT. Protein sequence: CASGMNTEAFF.

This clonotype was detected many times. CDR3: CASRSLTGQGAGHTQYF. The DNA for the CDR3 is TGTGCCAGCAGGAGCCTGACGGGACAGGGGGCGGGTCATACGCAGTATTTT. This chain uses TRBV6-2 or TRBV6-3 with TRBJ2-3; 12 nucleotides match TRBD1. V lost 6 bases to trimming and J lost 7 bases; unmatched junction nucleotides: 14. The CDR3 covers 17 residues. Germline V gene data show CDR1 as MNHEY and CDR2 as SVGEGT.

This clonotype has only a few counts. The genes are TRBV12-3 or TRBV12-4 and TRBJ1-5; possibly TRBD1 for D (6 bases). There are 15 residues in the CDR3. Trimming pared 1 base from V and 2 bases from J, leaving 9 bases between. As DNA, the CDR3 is TGTGCCAGCAGTTTAGGGGGGCTGGGCAATCAGCCCCAGCATTTT. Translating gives CASSLGGLGNQPQHF.

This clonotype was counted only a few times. CDR3 bases: TGTGCCAGCAGCTTAGTTCGTTTTGGCGGGAGTAGCACAGATACGCAGTATTTT. It encodes CASSLVRFGGSSTDTQYF. The rearrangement joins TRBV11-2 to TRBJ2-3; 7 bases align to TRBD2. This CDR3 has 18 amino acids. Per the germline V gene, CDR1 is SGHAT and CDR2 is FQNNGV. Trimming took 1 base from V and 0 from J; bases not matched to a gene: 10.

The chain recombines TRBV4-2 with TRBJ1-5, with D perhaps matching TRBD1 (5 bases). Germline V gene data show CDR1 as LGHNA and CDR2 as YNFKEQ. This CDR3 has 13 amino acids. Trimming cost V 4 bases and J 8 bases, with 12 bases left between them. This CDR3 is CASSPQAGEPQHF. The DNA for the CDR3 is TGTGCCAGCAGCCCTCAGGCGGGGGAGCCCCAGCATTTT.

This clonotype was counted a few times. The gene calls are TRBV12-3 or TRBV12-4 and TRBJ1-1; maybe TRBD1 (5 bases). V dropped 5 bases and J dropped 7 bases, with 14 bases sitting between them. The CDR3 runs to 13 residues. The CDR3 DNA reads TGTGCCAGCAGTGAGGGGACCAAAGGTGAAGCTTTCTTT. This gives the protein CASSEGTKGEAFF.

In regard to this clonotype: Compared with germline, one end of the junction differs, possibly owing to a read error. The CDR3 is CATSAAGLVSDNEQFF. The CDR3, as DNA: TGTGCCACCAGTGCCGCAGGACTAGTCTCCGACAATGAGCAGTTCTTC. The rearrangement links TRBV24-1 to TRBJ2-1; TRBD2 agrees at 7 bases. Germline V gene lookup returns CDR1 KGHDR and CDR2 SFDVKD. This CDR3 contains 16 residues.

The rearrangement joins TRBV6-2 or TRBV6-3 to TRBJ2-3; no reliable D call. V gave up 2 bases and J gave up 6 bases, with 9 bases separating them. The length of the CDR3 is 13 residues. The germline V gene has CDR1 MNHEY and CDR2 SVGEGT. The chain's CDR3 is CASSYDPTDTQYF. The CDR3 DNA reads TGTGCCAGCAGTTACGACCCAACCGATACGCAGTATTTT.

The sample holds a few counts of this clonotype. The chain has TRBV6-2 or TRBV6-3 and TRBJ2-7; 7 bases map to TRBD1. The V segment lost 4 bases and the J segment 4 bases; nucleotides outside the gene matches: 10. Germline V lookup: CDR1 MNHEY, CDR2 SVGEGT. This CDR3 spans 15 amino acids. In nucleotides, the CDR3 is TGTGCCAGCAGTTCAAGTGGGACAGCACCTTACGAGCAGTACTTC. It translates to CASSSSGTAPYEQYF.

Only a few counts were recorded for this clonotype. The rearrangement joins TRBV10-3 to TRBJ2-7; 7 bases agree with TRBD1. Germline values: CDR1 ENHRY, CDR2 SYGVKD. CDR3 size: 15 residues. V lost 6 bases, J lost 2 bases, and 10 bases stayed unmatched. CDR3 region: CAISSGTALTYEQYF. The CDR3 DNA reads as TGTGCCATCAGCTCCGGGACAGCCCTCACCTACGAGCAGTACTTC.

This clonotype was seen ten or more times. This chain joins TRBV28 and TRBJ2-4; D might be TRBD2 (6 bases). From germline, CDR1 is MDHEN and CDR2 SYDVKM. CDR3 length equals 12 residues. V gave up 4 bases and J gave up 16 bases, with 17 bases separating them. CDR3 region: CASSSEGRSLYF. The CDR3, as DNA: TGTGCCAGCAGTTCGGAGGGACGCTCCCTTTACTTC.

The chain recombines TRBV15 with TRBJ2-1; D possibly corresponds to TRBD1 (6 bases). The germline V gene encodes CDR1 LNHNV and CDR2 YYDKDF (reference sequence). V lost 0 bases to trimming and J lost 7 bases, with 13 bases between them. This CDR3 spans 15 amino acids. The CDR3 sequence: CATSRDVGAWNEQFF. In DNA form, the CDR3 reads TGTGCCACCAGCAGAGATGTGGGGGCCTGGAATGAGCAGTTCTTC.

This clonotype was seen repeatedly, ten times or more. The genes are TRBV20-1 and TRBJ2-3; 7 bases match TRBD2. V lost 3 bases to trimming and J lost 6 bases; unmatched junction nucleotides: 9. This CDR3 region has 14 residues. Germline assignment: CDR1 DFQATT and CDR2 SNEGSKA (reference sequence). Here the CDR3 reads CSARTSIGADTQYF. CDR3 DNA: TGCAGTGCTAGGACTAGCATCGGGGCCGATACGCAGTATTTT.

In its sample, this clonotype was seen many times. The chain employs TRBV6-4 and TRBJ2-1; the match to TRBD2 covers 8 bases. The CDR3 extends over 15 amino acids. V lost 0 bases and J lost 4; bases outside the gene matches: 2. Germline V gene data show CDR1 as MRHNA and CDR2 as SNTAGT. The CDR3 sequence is CASSDSAGEYNEQFF. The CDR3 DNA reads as TGTGCCAGCAGTGACTCAGCGGGAGAATACAATGAGCAGTTCTTC.

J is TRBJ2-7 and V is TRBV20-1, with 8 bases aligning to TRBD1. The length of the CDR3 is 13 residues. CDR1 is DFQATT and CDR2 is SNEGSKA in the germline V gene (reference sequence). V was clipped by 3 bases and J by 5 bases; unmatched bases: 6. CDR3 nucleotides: TGCAGTGCTAGCCCAGGGGGCATCAACGAGCAGTACTTC. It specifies CSASPGGINEQYF.

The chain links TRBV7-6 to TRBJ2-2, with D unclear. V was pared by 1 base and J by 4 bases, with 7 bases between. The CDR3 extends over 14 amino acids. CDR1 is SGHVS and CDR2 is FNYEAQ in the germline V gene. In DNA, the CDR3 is TGTGCCAGCAGCTTAGTCTCGGGCACCGGGGAGCTGTTTTTT. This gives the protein CASSLVSGTGELFF.

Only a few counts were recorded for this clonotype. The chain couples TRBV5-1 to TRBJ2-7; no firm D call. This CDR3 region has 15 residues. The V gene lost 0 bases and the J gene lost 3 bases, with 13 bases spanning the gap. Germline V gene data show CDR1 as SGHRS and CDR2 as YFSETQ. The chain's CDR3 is CASSLGSIGDYEQYF. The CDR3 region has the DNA TGCGCCAGCAGCTTGGGGTCCATAGGAGACTACGAGCAGTACTTC.

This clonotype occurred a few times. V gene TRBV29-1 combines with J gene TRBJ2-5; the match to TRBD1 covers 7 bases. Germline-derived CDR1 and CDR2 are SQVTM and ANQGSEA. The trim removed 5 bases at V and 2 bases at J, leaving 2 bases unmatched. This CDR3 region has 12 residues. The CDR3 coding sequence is TGCAGCGTTCAGGGGGTGCAAGAGACCCAGTACTTC. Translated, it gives CSVQGVQETQYF.

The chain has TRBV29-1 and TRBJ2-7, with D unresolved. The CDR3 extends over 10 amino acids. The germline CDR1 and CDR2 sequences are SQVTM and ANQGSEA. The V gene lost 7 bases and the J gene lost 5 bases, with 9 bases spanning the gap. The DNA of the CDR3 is TGCAGCGCCGGCATAAACGAGCAGTACTTC. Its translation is CSAGINEQYF.

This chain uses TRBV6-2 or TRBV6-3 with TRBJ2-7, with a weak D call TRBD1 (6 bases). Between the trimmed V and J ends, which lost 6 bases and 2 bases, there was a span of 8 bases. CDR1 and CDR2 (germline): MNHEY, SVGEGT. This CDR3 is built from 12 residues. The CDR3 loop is CASRRDTYEQYF. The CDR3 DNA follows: TGTGCCAGCAGAAGGGACACCTACGAGCAGTACTTC.

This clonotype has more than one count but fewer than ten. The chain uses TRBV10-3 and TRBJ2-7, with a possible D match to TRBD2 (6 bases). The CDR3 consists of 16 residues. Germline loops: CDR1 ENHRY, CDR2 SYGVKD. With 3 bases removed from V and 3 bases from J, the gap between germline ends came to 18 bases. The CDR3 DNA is TGTGCCATCAGTGATTTAAGGGGCGGGACCTACTACGAGCAGTACTTC. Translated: CAISDLRGGTYYEQYF.

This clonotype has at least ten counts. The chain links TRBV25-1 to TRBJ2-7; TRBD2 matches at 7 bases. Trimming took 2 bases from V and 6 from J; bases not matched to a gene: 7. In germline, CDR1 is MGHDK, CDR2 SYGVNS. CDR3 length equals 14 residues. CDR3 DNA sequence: TGTGCCAGCAGTGAAGGGCGGGAGTTCTCCGAGCAGTACTTC. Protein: CASSEGREFSEQYF.